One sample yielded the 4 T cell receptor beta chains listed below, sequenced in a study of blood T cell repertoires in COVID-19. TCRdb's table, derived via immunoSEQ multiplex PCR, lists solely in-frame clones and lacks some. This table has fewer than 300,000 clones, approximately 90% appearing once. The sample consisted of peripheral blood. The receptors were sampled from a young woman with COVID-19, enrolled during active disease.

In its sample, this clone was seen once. CDR3 DNA: TGTGCCAGCAGCCGGGGGACGGCATATACGTACCAAGAGACCCAGTACTTC. The encoded protein is CASSRGTAYTYQETQYF. This chain connects TRBV5-8 to TRBJ2-5, with D perhaps matching TRBD2 (6 bases). The CDR3 sequence is 17 residues long. Germline CDR1 reads SGHTS; CDR2 reads YDEGEE. Trimming shortened V by 4 bases and J by 0 bases, and 19 bases separated the two germline ends.

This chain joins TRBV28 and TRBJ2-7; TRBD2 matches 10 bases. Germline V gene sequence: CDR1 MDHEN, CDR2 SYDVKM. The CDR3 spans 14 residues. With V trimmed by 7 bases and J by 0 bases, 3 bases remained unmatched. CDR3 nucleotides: TGTGCCAGCACTCCTAGCGGGAGCTCCTACGAGCAGTACTTC. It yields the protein CASTPSGSSYEQYF.

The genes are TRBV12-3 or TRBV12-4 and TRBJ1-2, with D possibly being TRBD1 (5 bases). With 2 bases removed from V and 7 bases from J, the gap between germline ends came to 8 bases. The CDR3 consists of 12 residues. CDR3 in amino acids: CASSLRQSGYTF. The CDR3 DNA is TGTGCCAGCAGTTTAAGACAGTCTGGCTACACCTTC.

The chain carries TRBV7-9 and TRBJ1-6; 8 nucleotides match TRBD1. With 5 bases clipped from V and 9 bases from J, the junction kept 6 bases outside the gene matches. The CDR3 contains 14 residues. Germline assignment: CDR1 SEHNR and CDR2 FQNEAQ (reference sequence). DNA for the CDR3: TGTGCCAGCAGCGGTACAGGGGGGGGTTCACCCCTCCACTTT. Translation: CASSGTGGGSPLHF.